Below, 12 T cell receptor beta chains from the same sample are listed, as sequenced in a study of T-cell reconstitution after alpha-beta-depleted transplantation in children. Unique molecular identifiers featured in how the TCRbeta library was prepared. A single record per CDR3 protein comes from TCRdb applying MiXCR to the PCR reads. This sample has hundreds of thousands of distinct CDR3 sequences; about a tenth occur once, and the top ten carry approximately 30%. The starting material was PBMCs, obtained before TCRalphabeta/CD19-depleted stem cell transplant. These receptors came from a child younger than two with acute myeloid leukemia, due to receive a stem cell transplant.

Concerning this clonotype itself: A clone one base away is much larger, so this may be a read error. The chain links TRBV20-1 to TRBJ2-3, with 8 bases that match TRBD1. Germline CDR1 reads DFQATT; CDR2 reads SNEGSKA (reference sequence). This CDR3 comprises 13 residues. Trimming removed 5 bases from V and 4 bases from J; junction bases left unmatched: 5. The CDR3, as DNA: TGCAGTGCTCGACAGGGGCCCCCAGATACGCAGTATTTT. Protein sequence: CSARQGPPDTQYF.

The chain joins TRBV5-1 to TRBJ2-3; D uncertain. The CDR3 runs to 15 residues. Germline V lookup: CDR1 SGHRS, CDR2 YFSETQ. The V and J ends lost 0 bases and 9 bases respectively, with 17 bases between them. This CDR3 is CASSLATWVSPTQYF. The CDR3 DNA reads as TGCGCCAGCAGCTTGGCCACTTGGGTCTCTCCGACGCAGTATTTT.

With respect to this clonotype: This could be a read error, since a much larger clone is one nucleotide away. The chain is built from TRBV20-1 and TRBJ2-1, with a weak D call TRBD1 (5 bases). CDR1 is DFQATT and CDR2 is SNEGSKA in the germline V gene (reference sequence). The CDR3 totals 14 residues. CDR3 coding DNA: TGCAGTGCTCATGACAGTTACCCCTACAATGAGCAGCTCTTC. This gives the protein CSAHDSYPYNEQLF.

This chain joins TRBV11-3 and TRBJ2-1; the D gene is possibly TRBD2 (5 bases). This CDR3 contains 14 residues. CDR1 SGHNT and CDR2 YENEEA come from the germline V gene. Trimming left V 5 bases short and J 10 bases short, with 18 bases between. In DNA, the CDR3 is TGTGCCAGCAGCCCCCGGTCTAGCCCGATGGAGCAGTTCTTC. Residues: CASSPRSSPMEQFF.

CDR3 sequence: CASSSTSWSAGELFF. The CDR3 DNA reads as TGTGCCAGCAGCTCGACATCTTGGTCAGCTGGGGAGCTGTTTTTT. This rearrangement joins TRBV4-2 to TRBJ2-2; D call uncertain. Trimming cost V 5 bases and J 8 bases, with 18 bases left between them. CDR1 and CDR2 from the germline V gene are LGHNA and YNFKEQ. CDR3 size: 15 residues.

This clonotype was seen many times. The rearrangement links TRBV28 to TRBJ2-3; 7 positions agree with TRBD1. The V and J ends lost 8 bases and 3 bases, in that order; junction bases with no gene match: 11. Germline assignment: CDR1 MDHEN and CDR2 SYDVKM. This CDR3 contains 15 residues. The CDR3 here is CASRPTGRGTDTQYF. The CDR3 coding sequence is TGTGCCAGCCGTCCGACAGGGCGCGGAACAGATACGCAGTATTTT. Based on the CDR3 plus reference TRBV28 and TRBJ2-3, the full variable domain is DVKVTQSSRYLVKRTGEKVFLECVQDMDHENMFWYRQDPGLGLRLIYFSYDVKMKEKGDIPEGYSVSREKKERFSLILESASTNQTSMYLCASRPTGRGTDTQYFGPGTRLTVL.

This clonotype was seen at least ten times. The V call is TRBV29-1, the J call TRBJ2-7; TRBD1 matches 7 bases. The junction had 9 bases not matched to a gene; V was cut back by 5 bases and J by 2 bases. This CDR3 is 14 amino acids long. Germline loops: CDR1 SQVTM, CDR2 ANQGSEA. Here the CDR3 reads CSVQQGPGTYEQYF. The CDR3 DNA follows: TGCAGCGTTCAACAGGGGCCAGGGACCTACGAGCAGTACTTC.

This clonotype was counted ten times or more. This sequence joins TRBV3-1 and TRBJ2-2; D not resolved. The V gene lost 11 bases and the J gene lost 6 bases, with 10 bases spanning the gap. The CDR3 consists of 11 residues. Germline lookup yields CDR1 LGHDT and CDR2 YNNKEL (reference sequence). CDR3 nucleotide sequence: TGTGCCTTCGGTCTGGCCGGGGAGCTGTTTTTT. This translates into CAFGLAGELFF.

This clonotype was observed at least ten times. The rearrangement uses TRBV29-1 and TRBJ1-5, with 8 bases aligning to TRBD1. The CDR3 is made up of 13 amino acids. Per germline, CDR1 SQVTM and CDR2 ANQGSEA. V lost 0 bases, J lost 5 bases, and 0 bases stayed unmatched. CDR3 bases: TGCAGCGTTGAAGAGACAGGGGATCAGCCCCAGCATTTT. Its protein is CSVEETGDQPQHF. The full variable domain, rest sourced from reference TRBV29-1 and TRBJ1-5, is SAVISQKPSRDICQRGTSLTIQCQVDSQVTMMFWYRQQPGQSLTLIATANQGSEATYESGFVIDKFPISRPNLTFSTLTVSNMSPEDSSIYLCSVEETGDQPQHFGDGTRLSIL.

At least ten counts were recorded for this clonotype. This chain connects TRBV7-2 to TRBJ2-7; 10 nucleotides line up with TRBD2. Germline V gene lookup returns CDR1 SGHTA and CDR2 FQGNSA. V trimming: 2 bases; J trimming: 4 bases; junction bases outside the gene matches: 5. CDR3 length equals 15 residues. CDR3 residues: CASSLRASGSYEQYF. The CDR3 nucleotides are TGTGCCAGCAGCTTAAGGGCTAGCGGGAGTTACGAGCAGTACTTC.

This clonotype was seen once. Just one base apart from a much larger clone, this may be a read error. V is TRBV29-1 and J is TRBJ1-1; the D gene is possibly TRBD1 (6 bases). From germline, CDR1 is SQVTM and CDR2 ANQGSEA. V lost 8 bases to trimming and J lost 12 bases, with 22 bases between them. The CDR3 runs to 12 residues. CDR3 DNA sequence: TGCAGCTTCACAGGGACAAGGTTGGTATCTTTCTTT. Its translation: CSFTGTRLVSFF.

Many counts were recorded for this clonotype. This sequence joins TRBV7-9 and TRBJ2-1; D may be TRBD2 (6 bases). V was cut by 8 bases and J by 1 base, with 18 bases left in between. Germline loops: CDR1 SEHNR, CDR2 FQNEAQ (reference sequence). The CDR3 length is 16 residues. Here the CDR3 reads CASLVWLANSYNEQFF. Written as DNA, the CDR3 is TGTGCCAGCCTTGTCTGGCTAGCGAATTCCTACAATGAGCAGTTCTTC. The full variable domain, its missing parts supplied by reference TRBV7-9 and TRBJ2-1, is DTGVSQNPRHKITKRGQNVTFRCDPISEHNRLYWYRQTLGQGPEFLTYFQNEAQLEKSRLLSDRFSAERPKGSFSTLEIQRTEQGDSAMYLCASLVWLANSYNEQFFGPGTRLTVL.